This TCR beta chain is from a study of neoadjuvant nivolumab and ipilimumab in lung cancer. Sequencing was performed with immunoSEQ multiplex PCR; in TCRdb, only in-frame clones are kept and a portion is missing. The sample lists 7,000 or so clones; more than 70% were seen once. Germline loops: CDR1 SGHKS, CDR2 YYEKEE (reference sequence). V lost 3 bases and J lost 7; bases outside the gene matches: 7. CDR3 length equals 16 residues. The V call is TRBV5-5, the J call TRBJ2-7, with 16 positions matching TRBD2. Sequencing was performed on tumor tissue, taken after neoadjuvant nivolumab, alone or with ipilimumab, at or shortly before surgery. The TCR was taken from an adult with non-small cell lung cancer. The CDR3 region has the DNA TGTGCCAGCAGCTCCGGCGGGACTAGCGGGAGGGAGGAGCAGTACTTC. The encoded protein is CASSSGGTSGREEQYF.